Listed here are 19 T cell receptor beta chains from one sample, sequenced in a study of tissue T cells after allogeneic stem cell transplantation. The data were produced by immunoSEQ multiplex PCR, yet TCRdb's version contains in-frame clones alone and is incomplete. This table has just over 20,000 clones, approximately 70% appearing once. The sample taken for sequencing was blood. These receptor sequences come from a female BALB/c mouse in good health. Strain haplotype at MHC: H2-d.

This clone turned up a few times. These gene names are mouse names. The missing CDR3 end, 1 residue past where the read stops, is filled in from the germline J gene. This sequence joins TRBV13-1 and TRBJ2-7, with 10 positions matching TRBD2. V was clipped by 0 bases and J by 4 bases; unmatched bases: 4. CDR3 length equals 15 residues. Germline V gene sequence: CDR1 NSHNY, CDR2 SYGAGN. The CDR3 loop reads CASSDVPGLGYEQYF. The CDR3 DNA, read in part, is TGTGCCAGCAGTGATGTTCCGGGACTGGGGTATGAACAGTAC.

Comments on this clone: The genes are named according to mouse. Read sequence stops 1 residue before the CDR3 end, and the germline J gene provides the missing end. The chain couples TRBV24 to TRBJ1-1; no reliable D call. V shed 3 bases and J shed 0 bases, with 8 bases lying between them. The CDR3 covers 14 residues. Germline V gives CDR1 KGHTA, CDR2 FRNEEI. The part of the CDR3 DNA that was read is TGTGCCAGCAGTCTTTCCCTCCCAAACACAGAAGTCTTC. As protein: CASSLSLPNTEVF. The CDR3 as a whole reads CASSLSLPNTEVFF.

On this clone itself: Germline and genes: mouse. The sequence runs out 1 residue before the end of the CDR3; the remainder is reconstructed from the germline J gene. The chain links TRBV13-2 to TRBJ2-5; 7 nucleotides match TRBD1. The CDR3 runs to 15 residues. Germline V gene data show CDR1 as NNHNN and CDR2 as SYGAGS (reference sequence). J was trimmed by 6 bases and V by 0 bases; bases with no gene match: 7. The part of the CDR3 DNA that was read is TGTGCCAGCGGTGATGAGGCAGGGGGTTGGGACACCCAGTAC. This gives the protein CASGDEAGGWDTQY. The entire CDR3 protein is CASGDEAGGWDTQYF.

In the case of this clone: Mouse gene names and germline throughout. The sequence runs out 1 residue before the end of the CDR3; the remainder is reconstructed from the germline J gene. The chain uses TRBV13-1 and TRBJ2-1; TRBD2 matches at 14 bases. CDR3 length: 17 residues. CDR1 NSHNY and CDR2 SYGAGN come from the germline V gene. V shed 2 bases and J 4 bases; nucleotides not matched to a gene: 5. The CDR3 loop is CASSDGTGGARYAEQFF. The sequenced CDR3 bases are TGTGCCAGCAGTGACGGGACTGGGGGGGCGCGGTATGCTGAGCAGTTC.

As regards this clone: The gene names given are mouse names. The read comes to an end 1 residue before the CDR3 does, leaving the germline J gene to fill in the end. The V gene is TRBV31, the J gene TRBJ1-1, with 7 bases lining up with TRBD1. Germline lookup yields CDR1 GKSSPN and CDR2 SITVG. The CDR3 is made up of 14 amino acids. V shed 1 base, J shed 2 bases, and the junction held 4 bases outside the gene matches. CDR3 protein: CAWSPGQPNTEVFF. Incomplete CDR3 DNA: TGTGCCTGGAGTCCGGGACAGCCCAACACAGAAGTCTTC.

Turning to this clone: The gene symbols are mouse symbols. Coverage ceases 1 residue before the CDR3 finishes, and the germline J gene fills in the end. The genes are TRBV19 and TRBJ1-4; 7 bases match TRBD1. Germline-derived CDR1 and CDR2 are FNHDT and SITEND (reference sequence). V lost 4 bases to trimming and J lost 0 bases; unmatched junction nucleotides: 6. The CDR3 extends over 16 amino acids. CDR3 amino acids: CASSPQGYISNERLFF. Partial CDR3 DNA: TGTGCCAGCAGTCCACAGGGGTATATTTCCAACGAAAGATTATTT.

As concerns this clone: The genes and germline here are from mouse. The read gets to within 1 residue of the CDR3 end, and the germline J gene fills in the rest. This chain uses TRBV16 with TRBJ1-1, with D possibly TRBD1 on 5 matching bases. Trimming pared 0 bases from V and 4 bases from J, leaving 9 bases between. There are 14 residues in the CDR3. The germline gives CDR1 SGHSA, CDR2 FRNQAP. CDR3 amino acids: CASSLDTGVTEVFF. The sequenced part of the CDR3 DNA is TGTGCAAGCAGCTTAGATACGGGGGTCACAGAAGTCTTC.

On this clone itself: Genes here carry mouse names. CDR3 amino acids: CTCSALNRDEQYF. The DNA read from the CDR3 is TGCACCTGCAGTGCACTGAACAGGGATGAACAGTAC. The chain joins TRBV1 to TRBJ2-7, with TRBD1 as a possible D gene (6 bases). The read comes to an end 1 residue before the CDR3 does, leaving the germline J gene to fill in the end. V lost 2 bases to trimming and J lost 5 bases, with 10 bases between them. CDR1 NSQYPW and CDR2 LRSPGD come from the germline V gene (reference sequence). The CDR3 consists of 13 residues.

About this clone: Mouse gene names apply. The missing CDR3 end, 1 residue past where the read stops, is filled in from the germline J gene. The chain uses TRBV29 and TRBJ1-3; 9 nucleotides align to TRBD1. The CDR3 contains 15 residues. Trimming cost V 7 bases and J 0 bases; bases outside gene matches: 4. The V gene's germline CDR1 is MSHET and CDR2 SYDVDS. CDR3 bases read: TGTGCTAGCACCGACAGGGGGGATTCTGGAAATACGCTCTAT. This sequence encodes CASTDRGDSGNTLY. The whole CDR3 sequence reads CASTDRGDSGNTLYF.

This clone was detected only a few times. Mouse gene names apply. The CDR3 here is CAWSPTGGEQYF. The DNA read from the CDR3 is TGTGCCTGGAGCCCGACTGGGGGGGAACAGTAC. The chain is built from TRBV31 and TRBJ2-7, with 10 bases lining up with TRBD2. The DNA ends 1 residue before the CDR3 does, and the rest of the CDR3 is filled in from the germline J gene. The germline V gene has CDR1 GKSSPN and CDR2 SITVG. The CDR3 length is 12 residues. J lost 7 bases, V lost 3 bases, and 3 bases had no gene match.

In this sample, this clone turned up a few times. The gene names here belong to mouse. Read coverage stops 1 residue before the CDR3 terminus; the germline J gene supplies the remainder. This chain uses TRBV2 with TRBJ2-3, with 12 bases lining up with TRBD2. CDR1 and CDR2 (germline): LGHNA, YSYQKL. The CDR3 runs to 17 residues. V was pared by 0 bases and J by 2 bases, with 3 bases of the junction left unmatched. CDR3 bases read: TGTGCCAGCAGCCAAGAGGGACTGGGGGGTTTTGCAGAAACGCTGTAT. Its translation is CASSQEGLGGFAETLY. In full, the CDR3 reads CASSQEGLGGFAETLYF.

Concerning this clone: Here the gene names and germline are mouse. The CDR3 end falls 1 residue outside the read, so it is completed with the germline J gene. V gene TRBV13-3 combines with J gene TRBJ1-2; D may be TRBD1 (6 bases). Germline V lookup: CDR1 NNHDY, CDR2 SYVADS. The CDR3 consists of 15 residues. Trimming stripped 1 base from V and 2 bases from J, with 12 bases between. This CDR3 reads CASSDWGAQNSDYTF. The sequenced CDR3 bases are TGTGCCAGCAGTGATTGGGGGGCGCAGAACTCCGACTACACC.

This clone was detected only once. Gene names are the mouse ones. Read sequence stops 1 residue before the CDR3 end, and the germline J gene provides the missing end. The J gene is TRBJ2-1, the V gene TRBV17, with TRBD1 identical over 8 bases. V shed 5 bases and J 6 bases; nucleotides not matched to a gene: 6. The CDR3 totals 14 residues. Germline CDR1 MNHDT, CDR2 YYDKIL. CDR3 loop: CASSQDRGFAEQFF. CDR3 DNA, as far as it was read: TGTGCTAGCAGTCAAGACAGGGGCTTTGCTGAGCAGTTC.

For this clone: The germline and genes are mouse ones. The CDR3 is cut off 1 residue early in the read; its end comes from the germline J gene. The J gene is TRBJ2-1, the V gene TRBV20; 11 bases match TRBD1. The V gene's germline CDR1 is GFQATS and CDR2 STVNSAI. This CDR3 is 14 amino acids long. V lost 7 bases to trimming and J lost 0 bases; unmatched junction nucleotides: 2. The sequenced CDR3 bases are TGTGGTGGCGGGACAGGGGGTAACTATGCTGAGCAGTTC. Encoded protein: CGGGTGGNYAEQF. The entire CDR3 reads CGGGTGGNYAEQFF. The full variable domain, with the rest looked up from reference TRBV20 and TRBJ2-1, is GALVYQYPRRTICKSGTSMRMECQAVGFQATSVAWYRQSPQKTFELIALSTVNSAIKYEQNFTQEKFPISHPNLSFSSMTVLNAYLEDRGLYLCGGGTGGNYAEQFFGPGTRLTVL.

Comments on this clone: Gene and germline names: mouse. The read is 1 residue too short to cover the CDR3 end, so that end is filled in from the germline J gene. This chain links TRBV13-1 with TRBJ1-2, with 11 bases fitting TRBD1. The J segment lost 4 bases and the V segment lost 3 bases, leaving 2 bases of the junction unmatched. Germline values: CDR1 NSHNY, CDR2 SYGAGN. CDR3 length: 14 amino acids. The CDR3 bases that were read are TGTGCCAGCAGTGGGACAGGGGGCGGCTCCGACTACACC. This sequence encodes CASSGTGGGSDYT. The full CDR3 sequence reads CASSGTGGGSDYTF.

For this clone: Gene names are mouse gene names. Read data end 1 residue before the CDR3 end; the end is taken from the germline J gene. This sample includes further DNA sequences coding for the same CDR3. V usage is TRBV29 and J usage is TRBJ1-3; D is possibly TRBD1 (5 bases). The CDR3 loop spans 13 amino acids. Germline V gives CDR1 MSHET, CDR2 SYDVDS. Deletions cut 6 bases from V and 0 bases from J, with 6 bases between. The part of the CDR3 DNA that was read is TGTGCTAGCAGGCAGGGTTCTGGAAATACGCTCTAT. This translates into CASRQGSGNTLY. The complete CDR3 protein is CASRQGSGNTLYF.

As concerns this clone: The germline and genes are mouse ones. From the germline J gene comes the end of the CDR3, since the read stops 1 residue before it. The chain is built from TRBV5 and TRBJ2-7, with 8 bases lining up with TRBD1. The V gene end was trimmed by 2 bases and the J gene end by 3 bases; junction bases not matched to a gene: 3. CDR1 and CDR2 (germline): LGHNA, YNLKQL (reference sequence). The CDR3 is made up of 14 amino acids. CDR3: CASSQLGQDYEQYF. The covered CDR3 bases are TGTGCCAGCAGCCAATTGGGACAGGACTATGAACAGTAC.

Worth noting for this clone: Each gene name is a mouse one. The sequence runs out 1 residue before the end of the CDR3; the remainder is reconstructed from the germline J gene. The V and J genes are TRBV13-2 and TRBJ1-3; D gene unclear. Germline V gene sequence: CDR1 NNHNN, CDR2 SYGAGS (reference sequence). The CDR3 is made up of 14 amino acids. Trimming took off 3 bases at V and 1 base at J, with 8 bases between the two ends. The covered CDR3 bases are TGTGCCAGCGGTGGGGTGGAGTCTGGAAATACGCTCTAT. This gives the protein CASGGVESGNTLY. The whole CDR3 protein reads CASGGVESGNTLYF.

With respect to this clone: Gene names are the mouse ones. The CDR3 end lies 1 residue beyond the end of the read and is filled in from the germline J gene. The chain uses TRBV4 and TRBJ2-2, with D possibly matching TRBD1 (6 bases). The CDR3 is 15 amino acids. CDR1 is LGHDT and CDR2 is YNNKQL in the germline V gene (reference sequence). Trimming pared 5 bases from V and 1 base from J, leaving 11 bases between. CDR3 sequence reads: CASSTGTKNTGQLYF. Incomplete CDR3 DNA: TGTGCCAGCAGCACCGGGACAAAAAACACCGGGCAGCTCTAC.